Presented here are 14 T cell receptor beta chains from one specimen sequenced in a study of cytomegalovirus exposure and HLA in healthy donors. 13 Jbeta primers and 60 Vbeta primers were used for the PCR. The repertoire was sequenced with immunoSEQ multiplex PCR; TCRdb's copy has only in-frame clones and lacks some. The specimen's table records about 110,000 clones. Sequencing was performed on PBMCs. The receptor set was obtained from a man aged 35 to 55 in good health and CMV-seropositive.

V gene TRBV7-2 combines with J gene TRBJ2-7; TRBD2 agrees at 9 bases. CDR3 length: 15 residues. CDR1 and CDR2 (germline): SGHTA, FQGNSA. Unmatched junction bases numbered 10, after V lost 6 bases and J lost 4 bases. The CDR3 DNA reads TGTGCCAGCAGGGGGGCGGGAGGGCCCCCTTACGAGCAGTACTTC. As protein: CASRGAGGPPYEQYF.

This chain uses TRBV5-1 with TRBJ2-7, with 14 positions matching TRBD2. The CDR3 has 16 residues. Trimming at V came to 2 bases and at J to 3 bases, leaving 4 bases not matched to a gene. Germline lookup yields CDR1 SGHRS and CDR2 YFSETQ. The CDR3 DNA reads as TGCGCCAGCAGCTTCCTAGGGACTAGCGGGAGCTACGAGCAGTACTTC. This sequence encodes CASSFLGTSGSYEQYF.

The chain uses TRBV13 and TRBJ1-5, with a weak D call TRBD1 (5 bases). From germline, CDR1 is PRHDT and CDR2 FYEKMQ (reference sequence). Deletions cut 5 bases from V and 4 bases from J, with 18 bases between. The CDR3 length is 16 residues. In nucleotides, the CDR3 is TGTGCCAGCAGCCCCGGGGGGGGGTCGTGGAATCAGCCCCAGCATTTT. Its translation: CASSPGGGSWNQPQHF.

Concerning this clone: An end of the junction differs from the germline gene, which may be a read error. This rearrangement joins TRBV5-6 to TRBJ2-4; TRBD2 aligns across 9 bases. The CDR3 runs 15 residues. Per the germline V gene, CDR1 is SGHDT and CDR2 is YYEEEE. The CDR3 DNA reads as TGTGCCAGCAGCTCGCGGGGGGGTCCCAAAAACATTCAGTGCTTC. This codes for CASSSRGGPKNIQCF.

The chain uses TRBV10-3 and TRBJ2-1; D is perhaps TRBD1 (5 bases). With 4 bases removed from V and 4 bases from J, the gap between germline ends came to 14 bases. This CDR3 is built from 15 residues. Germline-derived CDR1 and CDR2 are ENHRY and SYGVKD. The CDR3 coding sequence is TGTGCCATCAGTGGTTTGGGGCCCCCGTACAATGAGCAGTTCTTC. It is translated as CAISGLGPPYNEQFF.

The CDR3 is CASSPFLTSGRREQFF. CDR3 DNA sequence: TGCGCCAGCAGCCCCTTCTTGACTAGCGGGAGACGTGAGCAGTTCTTC. J is TRBJ2-1 and V is TRBV4-1; 12 nucleotides align to TRBD2. The CDR3 extends over 16 amino acids. Germline CDR1 MGHRA, CDR2 YSYEKL. The J segment lost 9 bases and the V segment lost 4 bases, leaving 10 bases of the junction unmatched.

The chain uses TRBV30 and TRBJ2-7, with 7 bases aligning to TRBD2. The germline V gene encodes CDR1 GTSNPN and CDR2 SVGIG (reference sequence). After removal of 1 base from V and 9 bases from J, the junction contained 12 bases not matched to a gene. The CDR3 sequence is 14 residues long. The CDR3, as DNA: TGTGCCTGGAGTGGGATAGCGGGCGGCTTGGGGCAGTACTTC. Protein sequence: CAWSGIAGGLGQYF.

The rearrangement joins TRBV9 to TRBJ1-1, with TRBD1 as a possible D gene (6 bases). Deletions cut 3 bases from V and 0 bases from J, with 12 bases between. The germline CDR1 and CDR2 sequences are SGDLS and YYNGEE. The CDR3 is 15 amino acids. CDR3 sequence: CASSAATGVNTEAFF. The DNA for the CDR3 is TGTGCCAGCAGCGCGGCGACAGGAGTGAACACTGAAGCTTTCTTT.

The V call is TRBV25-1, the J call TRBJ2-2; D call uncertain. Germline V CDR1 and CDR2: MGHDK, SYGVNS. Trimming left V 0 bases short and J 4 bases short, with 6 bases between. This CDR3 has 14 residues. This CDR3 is CASSEYYTTGELFF. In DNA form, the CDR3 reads TGTGCCAGCAGTGAATATTACACCACCGGGGAGCTGTTTTTT. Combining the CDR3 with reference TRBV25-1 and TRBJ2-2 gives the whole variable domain EADIYQTPRYLVIGTGKKITLECSQTMGHDKMYWYQQDPGMELHLIHYSYGVNSTEKGDLSSESTVSRIRTEHFPLTLESARPSHTSQYLCASSEYYTTGELFFGEGSRLTVL.

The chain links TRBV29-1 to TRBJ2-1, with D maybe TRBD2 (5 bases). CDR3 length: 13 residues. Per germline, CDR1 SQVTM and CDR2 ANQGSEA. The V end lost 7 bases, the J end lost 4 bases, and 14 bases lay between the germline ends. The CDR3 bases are TGCAGCGCAGCAGGCGGGTTGTACAATGAGCAGTTCTTC. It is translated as CSAAGGLYNEQFF.

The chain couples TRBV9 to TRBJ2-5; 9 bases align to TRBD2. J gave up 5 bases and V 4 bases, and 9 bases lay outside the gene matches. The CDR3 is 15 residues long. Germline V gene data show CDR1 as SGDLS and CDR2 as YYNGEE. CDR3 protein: CASSPGLAGHETQYF. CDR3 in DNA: TGTGCCAGCAGCCCCGGGCTAGCGGGACACGAGACCCAGTACTTC.

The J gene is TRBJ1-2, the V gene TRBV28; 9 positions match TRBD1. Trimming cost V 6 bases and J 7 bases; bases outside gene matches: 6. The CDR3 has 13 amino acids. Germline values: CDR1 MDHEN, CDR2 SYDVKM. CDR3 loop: CASSPRDRAGYTF. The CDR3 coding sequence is TGTGCCAGCAGCCCCAGGGACAGGGCTGGCTACACCTTC.

CDR3 residues: CASSPGASGGETQYF. The CDR3 nucleotides read TGTGCCAGCAGCCCCGGGGCTAGCGGCGGGGAGACCCAGTACTTC. This chain links TRBV5-6 with TRBJ2-5; the match to TRBD2 covers 7 bases. This CDR3 spans 15 amino acids. V gave up 4 bases and J gave up 5 bases; unmatched junction bases: 11. In germline, CDR1 is SGHDT, CDR2 YYEEEE.

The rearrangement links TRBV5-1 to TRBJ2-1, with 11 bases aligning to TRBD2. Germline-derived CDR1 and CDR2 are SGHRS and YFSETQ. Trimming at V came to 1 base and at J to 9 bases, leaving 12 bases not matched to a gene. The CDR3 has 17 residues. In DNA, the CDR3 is TGCGCCAGCAGCTTGTCGGGGTCGACTAGCGGGAAGGTTGAGCAGTTCTTC. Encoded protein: CASSLSGSTSGKVEQFF.